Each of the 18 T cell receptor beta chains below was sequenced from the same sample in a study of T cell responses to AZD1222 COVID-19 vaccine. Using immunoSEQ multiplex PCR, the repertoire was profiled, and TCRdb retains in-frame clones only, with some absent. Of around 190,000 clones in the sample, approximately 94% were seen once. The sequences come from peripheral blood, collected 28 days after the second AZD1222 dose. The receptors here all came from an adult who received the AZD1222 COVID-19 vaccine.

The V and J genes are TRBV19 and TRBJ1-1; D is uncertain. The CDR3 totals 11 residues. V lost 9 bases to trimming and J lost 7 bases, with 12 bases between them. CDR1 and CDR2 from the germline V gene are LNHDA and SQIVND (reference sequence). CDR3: CASKTRFEAFF. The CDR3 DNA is TGTGCCAGCAAGACAAGGTTTGAAGCTTTCTTT.

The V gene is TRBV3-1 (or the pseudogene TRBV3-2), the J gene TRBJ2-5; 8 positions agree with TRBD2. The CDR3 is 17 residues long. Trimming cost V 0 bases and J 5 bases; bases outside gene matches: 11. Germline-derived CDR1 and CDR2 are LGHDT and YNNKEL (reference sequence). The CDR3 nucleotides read TGTGCCAGCAGCCAAGATCGGCCGGGGGGGCCTCGGGAGACCCAGTACTTC. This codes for CASSQDRPGGPRETQYF.

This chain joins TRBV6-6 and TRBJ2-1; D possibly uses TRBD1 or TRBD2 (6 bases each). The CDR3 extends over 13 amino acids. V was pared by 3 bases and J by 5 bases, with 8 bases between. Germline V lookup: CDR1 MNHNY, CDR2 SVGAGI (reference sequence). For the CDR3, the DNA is TGTGCCAGCAGTTATAGGGGGGACAATGAGCAGTTCTTC. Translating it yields CASSYRGDNEQFF.

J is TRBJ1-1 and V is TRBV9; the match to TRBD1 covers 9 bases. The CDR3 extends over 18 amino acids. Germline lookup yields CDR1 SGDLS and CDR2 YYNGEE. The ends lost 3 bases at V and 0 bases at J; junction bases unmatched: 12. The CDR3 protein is CASSAKQGADLLNTEAFF. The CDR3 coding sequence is TGTGCCAGCAGCGCCAAACAGGGGGCGGATTTACTGAACACTGAAGCTTTCTTT. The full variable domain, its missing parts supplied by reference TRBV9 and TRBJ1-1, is DSGVTQTPKHLITATGQRVTLRCSPRSGDLSVYWYQQSLDQGLQFLIQYYNGEERAKGNILERFSAQQFPDLHSELNLSSLELGDSALYFCASSAKQGADLLNTEAFFGQGTRLTVV.

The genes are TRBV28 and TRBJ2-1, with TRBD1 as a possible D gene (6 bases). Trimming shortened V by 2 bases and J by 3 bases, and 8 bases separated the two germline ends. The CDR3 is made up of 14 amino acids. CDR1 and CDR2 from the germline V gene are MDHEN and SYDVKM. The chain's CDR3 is CASSLRGNYNEQFF. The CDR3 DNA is TGTGCCAGCAGTTTAAGGGGGAACTACAATGAGCAGTTCTTC.

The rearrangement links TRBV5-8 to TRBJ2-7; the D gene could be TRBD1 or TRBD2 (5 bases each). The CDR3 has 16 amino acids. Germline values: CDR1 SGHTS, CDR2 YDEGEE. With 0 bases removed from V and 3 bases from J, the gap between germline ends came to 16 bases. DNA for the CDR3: TGTGCCAGCAGCTTGGGGGGTGGGGGTAGGTTCTACGAGCAGTACTTC. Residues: CASSLGGGGRFYEQYF.

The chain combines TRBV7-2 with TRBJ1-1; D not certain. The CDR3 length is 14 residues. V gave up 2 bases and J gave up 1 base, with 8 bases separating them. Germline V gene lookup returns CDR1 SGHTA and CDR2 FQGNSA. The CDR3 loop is CASSLIRTNTEAFF. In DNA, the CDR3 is TGTGCCAGCAGCTTAATCAGGACGAACACTGAAGCTTTCTTT. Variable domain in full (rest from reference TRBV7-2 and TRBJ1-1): GAGVSQSPSNKVTEKGKDVELRCDPISGHTALYWYRQSLGQGLEFLIYFQGNSAPDKSGLPSDRFSAERTGGSVSTLTIQRTQQEDSAVYLCASSLIRTNTEAFFGQGTRLTVV.

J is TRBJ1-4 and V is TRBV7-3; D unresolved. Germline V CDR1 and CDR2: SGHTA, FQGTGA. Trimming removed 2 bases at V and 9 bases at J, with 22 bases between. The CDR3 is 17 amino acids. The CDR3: CASSLRSPLEPGQKLFF. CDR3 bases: TGTGCCAGCAGCTTACGTTCTCCTTTAGAGCCAGGCCAAAAACTGTTTTTT.

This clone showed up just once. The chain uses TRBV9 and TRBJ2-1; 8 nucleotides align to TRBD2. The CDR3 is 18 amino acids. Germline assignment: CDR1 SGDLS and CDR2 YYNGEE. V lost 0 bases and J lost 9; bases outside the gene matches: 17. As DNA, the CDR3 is TGTGCCAGCAGCGTAGCCTCGGGACTAGGCTGGTCTGTCGGTGAGCAGTTCTTC. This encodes CASSVASGLGWSVGEQFF.

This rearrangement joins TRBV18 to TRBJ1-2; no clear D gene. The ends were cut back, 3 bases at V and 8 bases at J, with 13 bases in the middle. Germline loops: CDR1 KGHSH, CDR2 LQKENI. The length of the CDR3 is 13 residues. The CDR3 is CASSPSDSRGYTF. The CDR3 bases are TGTGCCAGCTCACCCTCAGACTCTCGCGGCTACACCTTC.

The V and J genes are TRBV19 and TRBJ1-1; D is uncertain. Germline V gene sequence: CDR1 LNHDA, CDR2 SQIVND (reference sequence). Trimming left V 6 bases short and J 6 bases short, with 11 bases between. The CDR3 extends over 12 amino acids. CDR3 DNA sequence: TGTGCCAGTAGCCCCCAAGGAGCTGAAGCTTTCTTT. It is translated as CASSPQGAEAFF.

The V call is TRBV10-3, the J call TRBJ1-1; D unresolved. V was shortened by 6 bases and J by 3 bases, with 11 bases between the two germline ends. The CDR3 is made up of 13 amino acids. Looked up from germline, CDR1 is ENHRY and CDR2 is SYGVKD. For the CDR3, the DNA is TGTGCCATCAGAAACACGAGGGACACTGAAGCTTTCTTT. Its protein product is CAIRNTRDTEAFF.

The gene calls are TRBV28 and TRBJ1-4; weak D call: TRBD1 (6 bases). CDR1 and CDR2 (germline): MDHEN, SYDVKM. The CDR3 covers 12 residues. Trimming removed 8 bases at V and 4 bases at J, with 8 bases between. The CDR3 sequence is CASQGINEKLFF. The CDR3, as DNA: TGTGCCAGCCAGGGGATTAATGAAAAACTGTTTTTT.

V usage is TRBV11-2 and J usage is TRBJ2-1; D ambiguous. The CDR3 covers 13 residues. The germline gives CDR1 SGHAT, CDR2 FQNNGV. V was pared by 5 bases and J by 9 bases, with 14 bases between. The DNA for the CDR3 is TGTGCCAGCAGCCTTTCTATCATGGGTGAGCAGTTCTTC. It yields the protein CASSLSIMGEQFF.

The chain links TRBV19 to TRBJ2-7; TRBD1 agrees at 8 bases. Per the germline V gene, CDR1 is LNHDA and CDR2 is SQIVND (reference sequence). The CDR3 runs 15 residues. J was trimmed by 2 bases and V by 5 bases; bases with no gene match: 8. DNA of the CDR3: TGTGCCAGTAGTCTCGGACAGGGACTCCCCTACGAGCAGTACTTC. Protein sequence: CASSLGQGLPYEQYF.

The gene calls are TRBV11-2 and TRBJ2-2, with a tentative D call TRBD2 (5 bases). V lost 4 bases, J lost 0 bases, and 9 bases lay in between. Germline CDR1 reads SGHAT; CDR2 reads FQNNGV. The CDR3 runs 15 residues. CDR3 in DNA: TGTGCCAGCAGCTCCCAGGACTCGAACACCGGGGAGCTGTTTTTT. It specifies CASSSQDSNTGELFF.

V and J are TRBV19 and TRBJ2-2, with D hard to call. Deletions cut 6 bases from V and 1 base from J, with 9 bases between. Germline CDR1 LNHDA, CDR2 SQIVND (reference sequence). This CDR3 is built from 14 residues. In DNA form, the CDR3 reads TGTGCCAGTAGAAACGACGGGAACACCGGGGAGCTGTTTTTT. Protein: CASRNDGNTGELFF.

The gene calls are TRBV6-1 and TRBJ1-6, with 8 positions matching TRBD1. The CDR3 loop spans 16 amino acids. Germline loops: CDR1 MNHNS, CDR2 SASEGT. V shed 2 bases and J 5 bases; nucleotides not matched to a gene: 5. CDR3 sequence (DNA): TGTGCCAGCAGTGAACCCGGGACAGGAAATAATTCACCCCTCCACTTT. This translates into CASSEPGTGNNSPLHF.